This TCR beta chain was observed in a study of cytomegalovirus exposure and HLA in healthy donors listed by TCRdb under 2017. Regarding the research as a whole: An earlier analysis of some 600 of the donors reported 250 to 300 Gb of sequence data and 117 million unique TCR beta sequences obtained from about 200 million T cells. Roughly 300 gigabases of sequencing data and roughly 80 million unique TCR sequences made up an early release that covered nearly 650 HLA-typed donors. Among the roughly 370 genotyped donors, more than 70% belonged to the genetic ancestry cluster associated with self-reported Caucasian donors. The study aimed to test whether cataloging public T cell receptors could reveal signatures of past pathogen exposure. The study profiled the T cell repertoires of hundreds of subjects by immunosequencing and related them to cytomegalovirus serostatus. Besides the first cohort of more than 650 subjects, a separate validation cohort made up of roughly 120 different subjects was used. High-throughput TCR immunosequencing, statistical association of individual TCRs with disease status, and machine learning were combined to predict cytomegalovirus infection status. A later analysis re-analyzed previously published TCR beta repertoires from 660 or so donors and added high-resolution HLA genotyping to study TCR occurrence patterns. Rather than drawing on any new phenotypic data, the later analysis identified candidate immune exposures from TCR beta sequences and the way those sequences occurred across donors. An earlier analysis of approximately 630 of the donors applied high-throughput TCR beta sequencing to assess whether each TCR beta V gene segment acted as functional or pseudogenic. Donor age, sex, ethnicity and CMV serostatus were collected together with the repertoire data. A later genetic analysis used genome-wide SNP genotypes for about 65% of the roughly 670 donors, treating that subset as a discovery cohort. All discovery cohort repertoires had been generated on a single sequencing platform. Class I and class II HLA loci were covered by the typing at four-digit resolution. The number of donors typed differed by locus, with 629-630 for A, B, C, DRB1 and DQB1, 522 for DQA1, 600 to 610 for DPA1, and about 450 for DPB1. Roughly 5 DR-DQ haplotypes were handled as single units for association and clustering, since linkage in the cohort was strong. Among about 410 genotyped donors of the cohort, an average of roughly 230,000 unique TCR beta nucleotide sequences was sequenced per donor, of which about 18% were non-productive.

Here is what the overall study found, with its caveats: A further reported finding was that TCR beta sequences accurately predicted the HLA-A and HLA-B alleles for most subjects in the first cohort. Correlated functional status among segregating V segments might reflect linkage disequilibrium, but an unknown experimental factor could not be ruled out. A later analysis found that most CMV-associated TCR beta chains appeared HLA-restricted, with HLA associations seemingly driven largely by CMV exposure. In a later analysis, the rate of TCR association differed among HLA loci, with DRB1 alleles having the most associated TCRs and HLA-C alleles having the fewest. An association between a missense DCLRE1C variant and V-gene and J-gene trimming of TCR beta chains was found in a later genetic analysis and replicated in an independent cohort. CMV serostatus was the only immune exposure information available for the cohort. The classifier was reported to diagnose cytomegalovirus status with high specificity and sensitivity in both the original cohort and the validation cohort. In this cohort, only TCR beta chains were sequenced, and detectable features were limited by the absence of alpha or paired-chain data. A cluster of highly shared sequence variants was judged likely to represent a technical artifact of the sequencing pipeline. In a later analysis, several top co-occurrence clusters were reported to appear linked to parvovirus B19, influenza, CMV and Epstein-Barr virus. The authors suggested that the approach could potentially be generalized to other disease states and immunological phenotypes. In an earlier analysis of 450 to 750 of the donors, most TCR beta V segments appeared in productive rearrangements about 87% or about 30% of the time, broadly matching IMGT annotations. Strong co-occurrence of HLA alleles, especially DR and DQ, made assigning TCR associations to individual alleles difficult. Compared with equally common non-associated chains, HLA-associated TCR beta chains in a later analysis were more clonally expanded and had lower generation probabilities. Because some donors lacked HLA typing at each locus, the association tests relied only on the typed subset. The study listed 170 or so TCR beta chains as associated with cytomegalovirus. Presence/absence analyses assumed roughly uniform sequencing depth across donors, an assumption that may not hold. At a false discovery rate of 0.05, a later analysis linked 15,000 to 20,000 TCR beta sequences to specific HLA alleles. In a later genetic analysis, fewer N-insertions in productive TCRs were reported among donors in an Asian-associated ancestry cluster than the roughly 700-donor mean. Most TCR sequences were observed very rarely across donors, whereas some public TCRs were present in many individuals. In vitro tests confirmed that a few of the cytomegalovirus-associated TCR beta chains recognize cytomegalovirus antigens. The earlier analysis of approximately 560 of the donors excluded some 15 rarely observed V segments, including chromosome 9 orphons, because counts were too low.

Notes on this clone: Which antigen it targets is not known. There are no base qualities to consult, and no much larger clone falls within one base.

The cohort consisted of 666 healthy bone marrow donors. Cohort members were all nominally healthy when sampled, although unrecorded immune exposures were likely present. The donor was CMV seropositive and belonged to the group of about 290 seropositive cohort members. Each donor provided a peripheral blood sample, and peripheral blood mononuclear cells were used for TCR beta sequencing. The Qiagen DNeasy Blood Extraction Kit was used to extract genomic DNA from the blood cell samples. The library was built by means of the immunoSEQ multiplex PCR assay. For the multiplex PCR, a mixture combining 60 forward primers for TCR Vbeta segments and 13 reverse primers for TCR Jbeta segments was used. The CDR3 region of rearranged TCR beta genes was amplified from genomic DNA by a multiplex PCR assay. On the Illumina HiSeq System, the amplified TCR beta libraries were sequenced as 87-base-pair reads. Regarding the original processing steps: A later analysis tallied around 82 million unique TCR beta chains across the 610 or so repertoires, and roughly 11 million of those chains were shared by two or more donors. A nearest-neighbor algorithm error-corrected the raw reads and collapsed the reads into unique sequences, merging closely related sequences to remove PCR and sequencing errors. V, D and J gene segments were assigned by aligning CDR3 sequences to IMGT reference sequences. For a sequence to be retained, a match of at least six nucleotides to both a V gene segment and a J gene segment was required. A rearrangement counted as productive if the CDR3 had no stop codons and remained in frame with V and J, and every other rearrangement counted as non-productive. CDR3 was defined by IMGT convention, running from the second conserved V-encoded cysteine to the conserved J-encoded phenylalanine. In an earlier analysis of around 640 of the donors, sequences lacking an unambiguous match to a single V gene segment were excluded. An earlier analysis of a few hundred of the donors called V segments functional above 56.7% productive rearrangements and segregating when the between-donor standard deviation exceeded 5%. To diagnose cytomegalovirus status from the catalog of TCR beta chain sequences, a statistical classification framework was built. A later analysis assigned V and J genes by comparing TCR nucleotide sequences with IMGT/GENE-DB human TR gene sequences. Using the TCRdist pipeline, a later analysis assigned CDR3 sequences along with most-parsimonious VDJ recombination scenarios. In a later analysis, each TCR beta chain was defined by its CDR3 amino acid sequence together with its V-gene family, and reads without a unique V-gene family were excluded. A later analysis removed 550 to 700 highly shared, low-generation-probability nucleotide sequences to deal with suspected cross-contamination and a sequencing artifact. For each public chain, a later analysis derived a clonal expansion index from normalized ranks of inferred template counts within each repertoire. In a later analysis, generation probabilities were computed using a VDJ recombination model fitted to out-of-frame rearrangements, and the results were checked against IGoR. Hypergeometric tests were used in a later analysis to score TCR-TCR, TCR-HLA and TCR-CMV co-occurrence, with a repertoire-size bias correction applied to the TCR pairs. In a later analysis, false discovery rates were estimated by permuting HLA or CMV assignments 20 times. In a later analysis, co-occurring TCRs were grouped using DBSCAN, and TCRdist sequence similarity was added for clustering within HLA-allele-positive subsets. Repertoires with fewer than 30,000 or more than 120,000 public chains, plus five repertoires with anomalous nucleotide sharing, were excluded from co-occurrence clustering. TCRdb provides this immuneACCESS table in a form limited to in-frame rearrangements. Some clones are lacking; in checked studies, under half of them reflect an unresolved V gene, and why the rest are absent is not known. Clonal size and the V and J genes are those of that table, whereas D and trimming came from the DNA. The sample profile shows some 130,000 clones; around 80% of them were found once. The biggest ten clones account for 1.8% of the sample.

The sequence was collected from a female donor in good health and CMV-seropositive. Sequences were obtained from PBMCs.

The sequenced DNA is TGTGCCAGCAGCCCCGGACTAGCGGGAGGGCGAGAGCAGTACTTC. The translation is CASSPGLAGGREQYF. The chain joins TRBV7-6 to TRBJ2-7; TRBD2 lines up with 15 middle nucleotides. V is pruned by 5 bases and J by 7 bases, leaving 6 bases of the junction without a gene match. The CDR3 starts with the cysteine, ends with the phenylalanine, and has 15 residues. Solely the CDR3 DNA is kept, with 45 bases framed from the first base. In the germline V gene, CDR1 corresponds to SGHVS and CDR2 to FNYEAQ.